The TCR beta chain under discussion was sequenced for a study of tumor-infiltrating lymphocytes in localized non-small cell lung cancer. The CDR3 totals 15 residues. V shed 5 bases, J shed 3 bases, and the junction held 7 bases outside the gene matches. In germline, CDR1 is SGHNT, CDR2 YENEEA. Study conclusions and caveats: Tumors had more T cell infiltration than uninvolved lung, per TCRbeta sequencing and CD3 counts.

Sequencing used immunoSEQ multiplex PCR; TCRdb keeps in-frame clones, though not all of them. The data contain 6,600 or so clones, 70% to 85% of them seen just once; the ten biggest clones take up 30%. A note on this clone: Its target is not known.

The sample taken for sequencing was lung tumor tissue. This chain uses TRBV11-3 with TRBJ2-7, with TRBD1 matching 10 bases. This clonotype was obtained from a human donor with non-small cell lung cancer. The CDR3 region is CASSDAGTGVYEQYF. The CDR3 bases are TGTGCCAGCAGCGATGCCGGGACAGGGGTCTACGAGCAGTACTTC.